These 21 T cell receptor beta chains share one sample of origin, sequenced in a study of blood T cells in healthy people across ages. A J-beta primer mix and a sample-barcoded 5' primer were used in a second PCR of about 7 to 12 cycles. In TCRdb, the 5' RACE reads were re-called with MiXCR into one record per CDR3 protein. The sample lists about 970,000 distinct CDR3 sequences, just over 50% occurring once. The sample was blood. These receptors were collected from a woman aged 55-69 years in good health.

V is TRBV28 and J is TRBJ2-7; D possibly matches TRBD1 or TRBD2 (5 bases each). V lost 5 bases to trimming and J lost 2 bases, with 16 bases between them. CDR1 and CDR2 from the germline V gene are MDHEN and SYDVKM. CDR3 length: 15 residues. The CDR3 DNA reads TGTGCCAGCAGTGCACCGGGACGCGGAGCCTACGAGCAGTACTTC. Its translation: CASSAPGRGAYEQYF. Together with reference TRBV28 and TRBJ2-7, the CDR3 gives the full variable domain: DVKVTQSSRYLVKRTGEKVFLECVQDMDHENMFWYRQDPGLGLRLIYFSYDVKMKEKGDIPEGYSVSREKKERFSLILESASTNQTSMYLCASSAPGRGAYEQYFGPGTRLTVT.

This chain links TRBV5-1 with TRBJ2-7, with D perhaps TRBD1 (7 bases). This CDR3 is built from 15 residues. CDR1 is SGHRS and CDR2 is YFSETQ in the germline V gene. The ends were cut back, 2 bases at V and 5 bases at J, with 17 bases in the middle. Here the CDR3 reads CASSFQGGSTDEQYF. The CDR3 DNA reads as TGCGCCAGCAGCTTTCAGGGGGGCTCTACAGACGAGCAGTACTTC. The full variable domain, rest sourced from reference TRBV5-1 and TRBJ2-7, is KAGVTQTPRYLIKTRGQQVTLSCSPISGHRSVSWYQQTPGQGLQFLFEYFSETQRNKGNFPGRFSGRQFSNSRSEMNVSTLELGDSALYLCASSFQGGSTDEQYFGPGTRLTVT.

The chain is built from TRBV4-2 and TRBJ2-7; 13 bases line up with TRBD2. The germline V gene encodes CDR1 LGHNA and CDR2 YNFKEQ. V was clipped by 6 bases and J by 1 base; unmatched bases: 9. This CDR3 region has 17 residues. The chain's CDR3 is CASSRTSGSLNSYEQYF. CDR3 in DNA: TGTGCCAGCAGTCGGACTAGCGGGAGTCTCAATTCCTACGAGCAGTACTTC.

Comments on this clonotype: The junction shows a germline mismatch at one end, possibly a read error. The CDR3 loop reads CASSARGTDTQYF. Written as DNA, the CDR3 is TGTGCCAGTAGCGCCAGGGGAACAGATACGCAGTATTTT. V usage is TRBV9 and J usage is TRBJ2-3; TRBD1 is a possible D gene (6 bases). CDR3 length: 13 amino acids. In germline, CDR1 is SGDLS, CDR2 YYNGEE.

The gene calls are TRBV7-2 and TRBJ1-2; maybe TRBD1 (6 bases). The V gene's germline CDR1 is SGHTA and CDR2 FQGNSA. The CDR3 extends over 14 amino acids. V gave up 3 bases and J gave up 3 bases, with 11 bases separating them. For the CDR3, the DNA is TGTGCCAGCAGCTTCCACAGGGTGTACTATGGCTACACCTTC. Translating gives CASSFHRVYYGYTF. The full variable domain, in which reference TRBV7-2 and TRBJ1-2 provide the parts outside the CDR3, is GAGVSQSPSNKVTEKGKDVELRCDPISGHTALYWYRQSLGQGLEFLIYFQGNSAPDKSGLPSDRFSAERTGGSVSTLTIQRTQQEDSAVYLCASSFHRVYYGYTFGSGTRLTVV.

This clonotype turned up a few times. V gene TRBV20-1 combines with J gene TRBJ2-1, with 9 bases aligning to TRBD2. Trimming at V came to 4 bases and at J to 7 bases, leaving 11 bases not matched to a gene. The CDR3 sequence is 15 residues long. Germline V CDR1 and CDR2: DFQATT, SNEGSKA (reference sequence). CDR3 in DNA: TGCAGTGCTACGCGTAGCGGGAGTAGGCCTAATGAGCAGTTCTTC. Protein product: CSATRSGSRPNEQFF.

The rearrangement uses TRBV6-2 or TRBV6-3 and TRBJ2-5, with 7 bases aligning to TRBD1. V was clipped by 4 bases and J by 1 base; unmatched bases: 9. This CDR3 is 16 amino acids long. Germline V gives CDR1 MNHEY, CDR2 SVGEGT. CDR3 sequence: CASSSIAGTAQETQYF. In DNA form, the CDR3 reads TGTGCCAGCAGTTCCATTGCCGGGACAGCCCAAGAGACCCAGTACTTC.

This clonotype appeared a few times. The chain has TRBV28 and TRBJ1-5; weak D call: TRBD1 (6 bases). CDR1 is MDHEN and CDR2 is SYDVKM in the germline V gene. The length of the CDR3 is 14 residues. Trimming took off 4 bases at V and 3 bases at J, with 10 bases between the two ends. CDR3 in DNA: TGTGCCAGCAGTTCTACAGGGAACAATCAGCCCCAGCATTTT. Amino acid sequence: CASSSTGNNQPQHF.

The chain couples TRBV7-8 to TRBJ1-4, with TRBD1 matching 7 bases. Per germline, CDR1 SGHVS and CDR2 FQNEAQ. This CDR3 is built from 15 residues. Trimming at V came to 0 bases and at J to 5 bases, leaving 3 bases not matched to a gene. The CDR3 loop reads CASSLAGTANEKLFF. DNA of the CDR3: TGTGCCAGCAGCTTAGCTGGGACAGCAAATGAAAAACTGTTTTTT. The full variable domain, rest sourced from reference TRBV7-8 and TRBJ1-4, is GAGVSQSPRYKVAKRGQDVALRCDPISGHVSLFWYQQALGQGPEFLTYFQNEAQLDKSGLPSDRFFAERPEGSVSTLKIQRTQQEDSAVYLCASSLAGTANEKLFFGSGTQLSVL.

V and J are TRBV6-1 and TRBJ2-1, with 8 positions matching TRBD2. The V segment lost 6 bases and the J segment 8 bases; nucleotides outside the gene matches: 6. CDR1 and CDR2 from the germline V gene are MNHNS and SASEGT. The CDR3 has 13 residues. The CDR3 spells CASRGGLVDEQFF. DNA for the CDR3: TGTGCCAGCAGGGGGGGACTAGTAGATGAGCAGTTCTTC.

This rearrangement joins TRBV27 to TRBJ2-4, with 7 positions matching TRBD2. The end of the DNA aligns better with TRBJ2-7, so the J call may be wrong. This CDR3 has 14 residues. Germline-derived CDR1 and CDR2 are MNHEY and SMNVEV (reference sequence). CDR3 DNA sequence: TGTGCCAGCAGCCCTAGCGGTAGGATGGGCGAGCAGTACTTC. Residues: CASSPSGRMGEQYF.

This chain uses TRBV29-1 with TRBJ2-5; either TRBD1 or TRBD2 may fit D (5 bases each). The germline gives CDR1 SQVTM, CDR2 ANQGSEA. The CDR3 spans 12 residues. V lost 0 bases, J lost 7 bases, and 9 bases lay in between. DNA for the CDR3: TGCAGCGTTGAAGAGGGACCACTGACCCAGTACTTC. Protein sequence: CSVEEGPLTQYF.

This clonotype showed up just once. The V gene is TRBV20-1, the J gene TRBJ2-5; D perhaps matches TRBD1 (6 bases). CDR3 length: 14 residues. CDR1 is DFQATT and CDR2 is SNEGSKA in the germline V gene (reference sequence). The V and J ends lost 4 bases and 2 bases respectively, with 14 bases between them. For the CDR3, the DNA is TGCAGTGCTAAACTACAGGGAAAACAAGAGACCCAGTACTTC. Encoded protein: CSAKLQGKQETQYF.

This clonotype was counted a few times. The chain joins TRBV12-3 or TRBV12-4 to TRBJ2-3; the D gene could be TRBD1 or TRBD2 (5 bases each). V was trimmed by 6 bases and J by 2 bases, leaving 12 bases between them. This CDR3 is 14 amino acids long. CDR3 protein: CASSTGTDTDTQYF. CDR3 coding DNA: TGTGCCAGCAGCACTGGGACGGACACAGATACGCAGTATTTT.

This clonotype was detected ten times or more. In DNA, the CDR3 is TGTGCCAGCAGCTCTCCCCTTCGAGATACGCAGTATTTT. This sequence encodes CASSSPLRDTQYF. The chain combines TRBV7-6 with TRBJ2-3; D gene ambiguous. Between the trimmed V and J ends, which lost 4 bases and 5 bases, there was a span of 10 bases. The CDR3 has 13 residues. Germline assignment: CDR1 SGHVS and CDR2 FNYEAQ.

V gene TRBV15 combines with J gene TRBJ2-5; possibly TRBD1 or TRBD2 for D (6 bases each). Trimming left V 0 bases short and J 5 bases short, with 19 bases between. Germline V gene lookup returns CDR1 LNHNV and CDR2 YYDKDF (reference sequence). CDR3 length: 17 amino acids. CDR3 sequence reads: CATSRDRPKGGGETQYF. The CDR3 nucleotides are TGTGCCACCAGCAGAGATCGGCCTAAGGGGGGCGGGGAGACCCAGTACTTC.

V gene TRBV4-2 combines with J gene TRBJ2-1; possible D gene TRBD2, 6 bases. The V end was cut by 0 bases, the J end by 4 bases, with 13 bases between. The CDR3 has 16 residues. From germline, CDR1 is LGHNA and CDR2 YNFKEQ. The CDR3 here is CASSQDLGGRYNEQFF. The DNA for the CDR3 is TGTGCCAGCAGCCAAGACCTGGGGGGTAGGTACAATGAGCAGTTCTTC.

The CDR3 nucleotides read TGTGCCAGCAGTTATGGACAGGTCTCCTACGAGCAGTTCTTC. Translating it yields CASSYGQVSYEQFF. The J gene is TRBJ2-1, the V gene TRBV12-3 or TRBV12-4; TRBD1 agrees at 7 bases. The CDR3 runs 14 residues. V lost 4 bases and J lost 10; bases outside the gene matches: 10.

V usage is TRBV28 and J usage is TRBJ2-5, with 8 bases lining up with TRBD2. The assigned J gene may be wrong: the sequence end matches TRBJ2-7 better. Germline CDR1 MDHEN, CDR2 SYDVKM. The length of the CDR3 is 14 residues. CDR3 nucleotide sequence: TGTGCCAGCACCCTAGCGGGTAAATTCTACGAGCAGTACTTC. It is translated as CASTLAGKFYEQYF.

The CDR3 coding sequence is TGTGCCAGCAGTTACACCAGGCGTGAGCAGTTCTTC. This sequence encodes CASSYTRREQFF. The chain has TRBV6-2 or TRBV6-3 and TRBJ2-1; the D is unclear. CDR1 and CDR2 from the germline V gene are MNHEY and SVGEGT. Trimming took off 2 bases at V and 9 bases at J, with 8 bases between the two ends. CDR3 length equals 12 residues.

The CDR3 spells CASSQGLYF. The DNA of the CDR3 is TGTGCCAGCAGCCAGGGACTGTACTTC. The chain joins TRBV4-2 to TRBJ2-4; tentatively, D is TRBD2 (6 bases). The V and J ends lost 3 bases and 15 bases respectively, with 6 bases between them. Germline V lookup: CDR1 LGHNA, CDR2 YNFKEQ. This CDR3 contains 9 residues.